This is a list of T cell receptor beta chains from one sample in a study of CD8 T cells in Susac syndrome. TCRdb called the immunoSEQ multiplex PCR reads again in MiXCR, with one record for every CDR3 protein. The table has about 80,000 distinct CDR3 sequences, roughly nine tenths seen once; the top ten hold about 0.47%. Sequencing was performed on CD8+ T cells from PBMCs. The receptors come from a human donor with multiple sclerosis. The conserved cysteine and the conserved F or W are not part of the CDR3 here. The listing skips clone size in some rows; elsewhere it reads once, few, many or a size class.

abundance,j_gene,v_gene,CDR3aa
NA,TRBJ2-7,TRBV11-1,ASSRQGGSYEQY
NA,TRBJ2-2,TRBV27,ASSLFSATGELF
once,TRBJ2-1,TRBV3-1,ASSHQAGYSSYNEQF
NA,TRBJ1-2,TRBV21-1,ASSKGSGTRAPRGYT
NA,TRBJ2-1,TRBV11-2,ASSLGSSDNEQF
NA,TRBJ1-2,TRBV4-3,ASSQSSGGIYGYT
NA,TRBJ2-3,TRBV7-8,ASSSLAGSTDTQY
once,TRBJ1-2,TRBV28,ASSFYQDRYGYT
NA,TRBJ2-2,TRBV9,ASTRGGAGELF
NA,TRBJ1-1,TRBV20-1,SARGVRRGVIMNTEAF
NA,TRBJ2-7,TRBV28,ASSAQRDSSYEQY
NA,TRBJ2-7,TRBV13,ASSSNPKVNEQY
NA,TRBJ1-5,TRBV12-3/TRBV12-4,ASSPTVRNQPQH
NA,TRBJ2-5,TRBV5-6,ASSHGLAALKETQY
few,TRBJ2-7,TRBV7-2,ASSWDGYEQY
once,TRBJ1-1,TRBV6-2/TRBV6-3,ASARGARNTEAF
NA,TRBJ2-7,TRBV28,ASSYRVTGEQY
NA,TRBJ1-4,TRBV27,ASSLSGTNEKLF
NA,TRBJ2-3,TRBV4-1,ASSQVHDETGSRTDTQY
NA,TRBJ2-5,TRBV28,ASSSSRGRETQY
NA,TRBJ2-3,TRBV24-1,ATSGGVMADTQY
few,TRBJ2-7,TRBV9,ASSVGRGTYEQY
NA,TRBJ1-1,TRBV2,ATRPVTSNTEAF
NA,TRBJ2-5,TRBV25-1,ASTGLEVLRETQY
NA,TRBJ2-7,TRBV7-9,ASSPTRRQGFYEQY
NA,TRBJ2-2,TRBV4-3,ASSPDRFTGELF
NA,TRBJ2-5,TRBV11-2,ASSLVPTVQETQY
NA,TRBJ2-7,TRBV9,ASSVDGTSSYEQY
NA,TRBJ2-7,TRBV4-2,ASSQDPGAGFEQY
NA,TRBJ2-7,TRBV4-2,ASSQGLGGYEQY
NA,TRBJ1-1,TRBV20-1,SARLLNTEAF
NA,TRBJ1-2,TRBV14,ASSPDNNYGYT
once,TRBJ2-3,TRBV27,ASSLTGGAVWSTDTQY
NA,TRBJ2-5,TRBV15,ATSRGERSKETQY
NA,TRBJ2-3,TRBV4-1,ASSQKAGGPDTQY
NA,TRBJ2-2,TRBV7-3,ASSLVGSTGELF
NA,TRBJ2-3,TRBV9,ASSAGQGGSTDTQY
NA,TRBJ1-6,TRBV5-6,ASSVYPGQNYNSPLH
once,TRBJ1-1,TRBV27,ASSLTTLNTEAF
once,TRBJ2-7,TRBV27,ASSLTGTATYEQY
NA,TRBJ2-7,TRBV11-1,ASSRSRDRAPYEQY
NA,TRBJ2-2,TRBV30,AWSPTWAVETPGELF
NA,TRBJ2-7,TRBV5-6,ASSLGGILYEQY
NA,TRBJ2-5,TRBV5-4,ASSLGQPQETQY
once,TRBJ1-2,TRBV12-3/TRBV12-4,ASSWDGDYGYT